These T cell receptor beta chains were read from a single sample in a study of blood T cell repertoires in COVID-19. The protocol was immunoSEQ multiplex PCR, while the TCRdb copy is restricted to in-frame clones and leaves out a portion. The data contain roughly 250,000 clones, approximately 85% of them singletons. Sequenced sample: peripheral blood. The receptors were sampled from a woman in her sixties with active or convalescent COVID-19. The CDR3 runs from the conserved cysteine through the conserved F or W. D genes are given only for firm matches. Rows give clone size only sometimes, using once, few, many, or a class for an expanded clone.

TRBV4-3	NA	TRBJ2-5	NA	CASSRGLGQETQYF	TGCGCCAGCAGCCGGGGACTGGGTCAAGAGACCCAGTACTTC
TRBV4-2	NA	TRBJ2-7	TRBD2	CASSQEGSGGREQYF	TGTGCCAGCAGCCAAGAGGGGAGCGGGGGACGCGAGCAGTACTTC
TRBV18	NA	TRBJ2-1	NA	CASSPLAAGDEQFF	TGTGCCAGCTCACCACTGGCAGCCGGGGATGAGCAGTTCTTC
TRBV6-2/TRBV6-3	NA	TRBJ1-6	TRBD1	CASSYSIQGLSSYNSPLHF	TGTGCCAGCAGTTACTCGATACAGGGGCTGAGCTCCTATAATTCACCCCTCCACTTT
TRBV27	few	TRBJ1-2	TRBD1	CASSGGQGAYGYTF	TGTGCCAGCAGTGGGGGACAGGGGGCCTATGGCTACACCTTC
TRBV4-3	NA	TRBJ2-3	NA	CASSQGRDPNTQYF	TGCGCCAGCAGCCAAGGGCGGGATCCCAATACGCAGTATTTT
TRBV29-1	NA	TRBJ2-3	NA	CSVDGGRYGTDTQYF	TGCAGCGTGGACGGGGGACGGTATGGCACAGATACGCAGTATTTT
TRBV19	NA	TRBJ1-1	NA	CASRTGQTNTEAFF	TGTGCCAGTAGAACAGGACAGACAAACACTGAAGCTTTCTTT
TRBV7-8	NA	TRBJ1-3	TRBD1	CASFPGQRGNTIYF	TGTGCCAGTTTTCCGGGACAGAGGGGAAACACCATATATTTT
TRBV6-5	NA	TRBJ1-1	TRBD1	CASSYSRSGTGSEAFF	TGTGCCAGCAGTTACTCTAGATCCGGGACAGGGTCTGAAGCTTTCTTT
TRBV18	NA	TRBJ1-5	NA	CASSPESGNQPQHF	TGTGCCAGCTCCCCCGAGTCTGGCAATCAGCCCCAGCATTTT
TRBV18	NA	TRBJ1-2	TRBD1	CASSPRSDIGTGYHYGYTF	TGTGCCAGCTCACCACGTAGCGACATTGGGACAGGGTATCACTATGGCTACACCTTC
TRBV19	once	TRBJ2-6	TRBD1	CASSMTGMGGANVLTF	TGTGCCAGTAGTATGACAGGGATGGGTGGGGCCAACGTCCTGACTTTC
TRBV6-5	NA	TRBJ2-3	TRBD2	CATQAGGPADTQYF	TGTGCCACCCAAGCGGGGGGGCCGGCAGATACGCAGTATTTT
TRBV5-1	few	TRBJ2-7	TRBD1	CASSSGQGGSYEQYF	TGCGCCAGCAGCTCCGGACAGGGTGGGTCATACGAGCAGTACTTC
TRBV7-2	NA	TRBJ1-2	NA	CASSLARHGYTF	TGTGCCAGCAGCTTAGCGAGGCATGGCTACACCTTC
TRBV11-2	NA	TRBJ1-4	NA	CASSPGGTANEKLFF	TGTGCCAGCAGCCCAGGAGGGACCGCGAATGAAAAACTGTTTTTT
TRBV5-1	NA	TRBJ1-2	TRBD1	CASSLGTVRGGYTF	TGCGCCAGCAGCCTAGGGACAGTCCGGGGGGGCTACACCTTC
TRBV19	NA	TRBJ2-3	NA	CASSPESGKDTQYF	TGTGCCAGTAGCCCCGAGTCGGGAAAAGATACGCAGTATTTT